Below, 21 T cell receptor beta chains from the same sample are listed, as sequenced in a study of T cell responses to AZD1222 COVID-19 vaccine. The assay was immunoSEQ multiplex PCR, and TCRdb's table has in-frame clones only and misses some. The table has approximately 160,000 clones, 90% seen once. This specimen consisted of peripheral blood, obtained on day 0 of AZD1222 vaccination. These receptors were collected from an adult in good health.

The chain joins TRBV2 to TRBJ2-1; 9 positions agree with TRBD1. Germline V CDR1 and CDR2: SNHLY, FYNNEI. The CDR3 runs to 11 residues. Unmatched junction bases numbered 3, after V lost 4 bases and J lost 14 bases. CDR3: CASSVRDREFF. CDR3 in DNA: TGTGCCAGCAGTGTCCGGGACAGGGAGTTCTTC.

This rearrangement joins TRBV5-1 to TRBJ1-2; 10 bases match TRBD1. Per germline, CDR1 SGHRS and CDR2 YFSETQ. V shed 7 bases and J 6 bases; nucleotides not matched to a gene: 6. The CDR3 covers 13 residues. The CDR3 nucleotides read TGCGCCAGCGGAATGGGACAGGGGCATGGCTACACCTTC. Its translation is CASGMGQGHGYTF.

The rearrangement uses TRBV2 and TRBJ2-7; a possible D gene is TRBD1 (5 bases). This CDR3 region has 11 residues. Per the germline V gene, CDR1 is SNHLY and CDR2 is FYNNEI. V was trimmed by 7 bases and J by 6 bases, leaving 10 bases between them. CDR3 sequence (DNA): TGTGCCAGCAAACAGGCCCGCGAGCAGTACTTC. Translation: CASKQAREQYF.

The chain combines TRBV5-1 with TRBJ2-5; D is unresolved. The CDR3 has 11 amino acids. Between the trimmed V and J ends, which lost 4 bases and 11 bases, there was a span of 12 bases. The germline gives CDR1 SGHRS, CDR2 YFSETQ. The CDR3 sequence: CASSLDWAQYF. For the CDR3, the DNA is TGCGCCAGCAGCCTGGATTGGGCTCAGTACTTC. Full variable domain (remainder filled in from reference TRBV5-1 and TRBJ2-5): KAGVTQTPRYLIKTRGQQVTLSCSPISGHRSVSWYQQTPGQGLQFLFEYFSETQRNKGNFPGRFSGRQFSNSRSEMNVSTLELGDSALYLCASSLDWAQYFGPGTRLLVL.

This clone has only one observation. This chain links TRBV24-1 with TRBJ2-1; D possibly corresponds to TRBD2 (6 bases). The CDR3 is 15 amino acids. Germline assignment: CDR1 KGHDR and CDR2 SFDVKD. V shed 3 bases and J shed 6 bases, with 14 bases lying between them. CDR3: CATSDVGGRLNEQFF. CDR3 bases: TGTGCCACCAGTGATGTGGGTGGGAGGCTCAATGAGCAGTTCTTC.

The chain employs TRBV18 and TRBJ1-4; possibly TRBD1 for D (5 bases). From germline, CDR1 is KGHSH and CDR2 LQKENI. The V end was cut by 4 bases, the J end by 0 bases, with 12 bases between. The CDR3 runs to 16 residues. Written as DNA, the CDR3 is TGTGCCAGCTCACTGGGGACGGGAGCAACTAATGAAAAACTGTTTTTT. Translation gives CASSLGTGATNEKLFF.

CDR3 sequence (DNA): TGTGCCAGCAGCCCCGTGGAGAGTCTCCAGTCTCTTTATGGCTACACCTTC. Translating it yields CASSPVESLQSLYGYTF. The chain joins TRBV11-2 to TRBJ1-2; no reliable D call. Germline V lookup: CDR1 SGHAT, CDR2 FQNNGV. The CDR3 sequence is 17 residues long. Between the trimmed V and J ends, which lost 5 bases and 5 bases, there was a span of 24 bases.

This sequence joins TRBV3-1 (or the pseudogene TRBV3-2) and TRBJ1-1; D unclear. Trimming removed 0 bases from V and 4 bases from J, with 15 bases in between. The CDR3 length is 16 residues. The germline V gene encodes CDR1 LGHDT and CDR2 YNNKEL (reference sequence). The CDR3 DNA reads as TGTGCCAGCAGCCAAGAAACGGACGAGCCTAGCACTGAAGCTTTCTTT. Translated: CASSQETDEPSTEAFF.

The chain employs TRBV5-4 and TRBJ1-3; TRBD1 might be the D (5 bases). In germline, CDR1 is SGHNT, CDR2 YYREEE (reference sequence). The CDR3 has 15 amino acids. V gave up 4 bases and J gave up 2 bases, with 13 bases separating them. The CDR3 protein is CASSPGPGPGNTIYF. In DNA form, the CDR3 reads TGTGCCAGCAGCCCGGGGCCAGGGCCTGGAAACACCATATATTTT.

The CDR3 DNA reads TGTGCCAGCAGCTTGGGGGGACCGTTGAAGAAGGATGGCTACACCTTC. Amino acids: CASSLGGPLKKDGYTF. V is TRBV7-2 and J is TRBJ1-2; possibly TRBD1 for D (5 bases). The CDR3 runs to 16 residues. The V end lost 3 bases, the J end lost 6 bases, and 20 bases lay between the germline ends. Germline CDR1 and CDR2: SGHTA and FQGNSA.

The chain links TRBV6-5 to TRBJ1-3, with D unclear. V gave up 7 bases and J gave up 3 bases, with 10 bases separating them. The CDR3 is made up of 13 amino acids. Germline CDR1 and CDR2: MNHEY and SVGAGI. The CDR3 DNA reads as TGTGCCAGCACCGATTTATATGGAAACACCATATATTTT. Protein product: CASTDLYGNTIYF.

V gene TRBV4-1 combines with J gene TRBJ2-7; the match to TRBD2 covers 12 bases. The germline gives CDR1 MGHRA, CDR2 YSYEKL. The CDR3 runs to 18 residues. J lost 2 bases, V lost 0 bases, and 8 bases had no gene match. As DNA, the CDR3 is TGCGCCAGCAGCCAAGATACTAGCGGGGGGCCTGCTACCTACGAGCAGTACTTC. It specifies CASSQDTSGGPATYEQYF.

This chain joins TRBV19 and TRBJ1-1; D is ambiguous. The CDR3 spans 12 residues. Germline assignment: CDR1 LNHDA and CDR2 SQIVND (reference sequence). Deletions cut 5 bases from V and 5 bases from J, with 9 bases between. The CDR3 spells CASSHDGTEAFF. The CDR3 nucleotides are TGTGCCAGTAGTCATGACGGGACTGAAGCTTTCTTT.

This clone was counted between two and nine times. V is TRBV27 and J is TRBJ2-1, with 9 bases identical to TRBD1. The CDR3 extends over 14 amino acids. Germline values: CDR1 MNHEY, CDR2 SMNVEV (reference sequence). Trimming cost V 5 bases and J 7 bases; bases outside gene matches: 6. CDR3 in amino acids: CASSPSDRGNEQFF. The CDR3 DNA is TGTGCCAGCAGTCCATCCGACAGGGGGAATGAGCAGTTCTTC.

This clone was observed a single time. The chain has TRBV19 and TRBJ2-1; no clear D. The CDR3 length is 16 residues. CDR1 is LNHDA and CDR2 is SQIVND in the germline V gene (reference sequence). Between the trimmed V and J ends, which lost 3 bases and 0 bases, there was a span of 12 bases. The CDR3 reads CASSIGQPSSYNEQFF. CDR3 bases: TGTGCCAGTAGTATTGGGCAGCCAAGCTCCTACAATGAGCAGTTCTTC.

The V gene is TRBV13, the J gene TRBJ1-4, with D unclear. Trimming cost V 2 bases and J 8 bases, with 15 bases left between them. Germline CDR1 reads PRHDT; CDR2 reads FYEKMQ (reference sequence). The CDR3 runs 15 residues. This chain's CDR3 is CASSLRTPVEEKLFF. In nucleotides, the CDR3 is TGTGCCAGCAGCTTAAGGACCCCCGTCGAAGAAAAACTGTTTTTT. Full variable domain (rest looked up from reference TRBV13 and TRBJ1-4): AAGVIQSPRHLIKEKRETATLKCYPIPRHDTVYWYQQGPGQDPQFLISFYEKMQSDKGSIPDRFSAQQFSDYHSELNMSSLELGDSALYFCASSLRTPVEEKLFFGSGTQLSVL.

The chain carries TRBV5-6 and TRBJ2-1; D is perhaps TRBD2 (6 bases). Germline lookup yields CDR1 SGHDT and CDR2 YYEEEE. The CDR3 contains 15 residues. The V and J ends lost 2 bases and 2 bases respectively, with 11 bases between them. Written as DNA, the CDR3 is TGTGCCAGCAGCTTACCTGCTAGCGCCTACAATGAGCAGTTCTTC. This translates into CASSLPASAYNEQFF. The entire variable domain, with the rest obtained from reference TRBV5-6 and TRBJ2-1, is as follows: DAGVTQSPTHLIKTRGQQVTLRCSPKSGHDTVSWYQQALGQGPQFIFQYYEEEERQRGNFPDRFSGHQFPNYSSELNVNALLLGDSALYLCASSLPASAYNEQFFGPGTRLTVL.

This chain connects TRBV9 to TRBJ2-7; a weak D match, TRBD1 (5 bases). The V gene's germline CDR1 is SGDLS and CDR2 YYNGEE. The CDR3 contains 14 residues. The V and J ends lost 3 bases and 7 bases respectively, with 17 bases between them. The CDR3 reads CASSEDRATREQYF. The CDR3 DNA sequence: TGTGCCAGCAGCGAAGACAGAGCGACACGGGAGCAGTACTTC.

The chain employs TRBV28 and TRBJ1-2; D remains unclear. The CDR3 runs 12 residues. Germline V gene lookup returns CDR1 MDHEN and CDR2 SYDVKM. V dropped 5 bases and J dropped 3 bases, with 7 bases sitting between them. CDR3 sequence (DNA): TGTGCCAGCAGTCCGAGCGACTATGGCTACACCTTC. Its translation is CASSPSDYGYTF.

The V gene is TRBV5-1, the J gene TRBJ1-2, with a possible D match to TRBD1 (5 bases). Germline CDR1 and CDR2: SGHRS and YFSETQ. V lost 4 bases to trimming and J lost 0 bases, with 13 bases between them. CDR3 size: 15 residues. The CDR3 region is CASSPNRSPNYGYTF. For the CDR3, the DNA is TGCGCCAGCAGCCCAAACAGGTCACCTAACTATGGCTACACCTTC. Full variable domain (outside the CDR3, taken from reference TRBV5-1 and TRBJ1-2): KAGVTQTPRYLIKTRGQQVTLSCSPISGHRSVSWYQQTPGQGLQFLFEYFSETQRNKGNFPGRFSGRQFSNSRSEMNVSTLELGDSALYLCASSPNRSPNYGYTFGSGTRLTVV.

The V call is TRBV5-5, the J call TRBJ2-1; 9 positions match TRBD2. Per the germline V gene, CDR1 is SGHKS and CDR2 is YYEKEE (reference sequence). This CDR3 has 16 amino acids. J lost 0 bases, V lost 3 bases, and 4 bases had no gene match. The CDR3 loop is CASSSPLAGSYNEQFF. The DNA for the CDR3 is TGTGCCAGCAGCTCGCCACTAGCGGGCTCCTACAATGAGCAGTTCTTC.